This T cell receptor beta chain was sequenced in a study of blood T cell repertoires in COVID-19. Background on the study: Specimens from acute and convalescent COVID-19 originated in the United States, Italy and Spain. PBMCs, B-cell-depleted T cells, or T cells were the source of the cDNA or gDNA that made up the material.

The CDR3 sequence is 12 residues long. Germline V gene data show CDR1 as MNHEY and CDR2 as SVGAGI. V was pared by 8 bases and J by 9 bases, with 14 bases between. The data were produced by immunoSEQ multiplex PCR, yet TCRdb's version contains in-frame clones alone and is incomplete. The sample shows some 270,000 clones, around nine tenths of them seen only once. This TCR was sampled from a man in his forties with active or convalescent COVID-19. This chain links TRBV6-5 with TRBJ1-5; D is perhaps TRBD1 (5 bases). Sequencing input: peripheral blood. CDR3 in amino acids: CASHVMGGPQHF. The CDR3 DNA reads TGTGCCAGCCATGTGATGGGGGGGCCCCAGCATTTT.